Given below is one TCR beta chain in context. No antigen is known for it. These data are taken from a study of cytomegalovirus exposure and HLA in healthy donors. The overall study: Among the 300 to 500 donors who were genotyped, roughly 86% fell in the genetic ancestry cluster that is associated with self-reported Caucasian donors.

Overall study results and limits: The authors later found most CMV-associated TCR beta chains appeared HLA-restricted. A later analysis appeared to link common viral pathogens to several of the most significant clusters.

In the PCR, 60 Vbeta and 13 Jbeta primers were used. Clones were read by immunoSEQ multiplex PCR, and TCRdb kept only the in-frame ones, dropping some. The sample has 200,000 or so clones, approximately 82% seen once. Source material: PBMCs. This sequence originates from a man between 18 and 29 years old in good health and CMV-seronegative.

The DNA of the CDR3 is TGTGCCATCAGTGATCACGGGAGGCAAGAGACCCAGTACTTC. Translated, it gives CAISDHGRQETQYF. The rearrangement links TRBV10-3 to TRBJ2-5; 7 bases are shared with TRBD2. Trimming removed 3 bases from V and 2 bases from J; junction bases left unmatched: 3. The CDR3 has 14 residues. Germline assignment: CDR1 ENHRY and CDR2 SYGVKD.